The 12 T cell receptor beta chains presented below share a single source sample, sequenced in a study of shared clonotypes between healthy human individuals. Cells designated naive CD8 were CD45RO-negative and were positively selected for CCR7, with terminally differentiated effector memory CD45RA+ cells excluded. TCRdb's copy holds only in-frame clones and misses some; the assay was immunoSEQ multiplex PCR. The table shows about 800,000 clones, with approximately 96% occurring only once. Material for sequencing was naive CD8+ T cells sorted from blood. All receptors derive from a man under 40 in good health.

The V and J genes are TRBV5-1 and TRBJ2-7; 8 positions agree with TRBD1. This CDR3 is 17 amino acids long. V shed 4 bases, J shed 3 bases, and the junction held 15 bases outside the gene matches. Germline V CDR1 and CDR2: SGHRS, YFSETQ. For the CDR3, the DNA is TGCGCCAGCAGCGACGGCAGGGGGCGTGGGTTTCGCTACGAGCAGTACTTC. Translating gives CASSDGRGRGFRYEQYF.

Concerning this clone itself: The same CDR3 also results from other DNA sequences found in this sample. The chain uses TRBV4-3 and TRBJ2-7, with 8 bases that match TRBD2. The germline gives CDR1 LGHNA, CDR2 YSLEER. This CDR3 has 15 amino acids. With 1 base clipped from V and 2 bases from J, the junction kept 4 bases outside the gene matches. The CDR3 DNA follows: TGCGCCAGCAGCCAAGGGCTAGCGGGTCCCTACGAGCAGTACTTC. This codes for CASSQGLAGPYEQYF.

In regard to this clone: This CDR3 is also generated by other DNA sequences in the sample. The chain recombines TRBV7-9 with TRBJ2-3; the D is unclear. CDR3 length: 12 amino acids. In germline, CDR1 is SEHNR, CDR2 FQNEAQ (reference sequence). Between the trimmed V and J ends, which lost 3 bases and 0 bases, there was a span of 1 base. DNA for the CDR3: TGTGCCAGCAGCTTGAGCACAGATACGCAGTATTTT. Its translation: CASSLSTDTQYF.

The chain is built from TRBV2 and TRBJ2-5; 9 bases are a match to TRBD1. CDR3 length equals 16 residues. V was clipped by 7 bases and J by 4 bases; unmatched bases: 13. Germline CDR1 SNHLY, CDR2 FYNNEI. CDR3 region: CASNRDREFTGETQYF. Here the CDR3 DNA reads TGTGCCAGCAACCGGGACAGGGAGTTTACTGGAGAGACCCAGTACTTC.

The gene calls are TRBV7-9 and TRBJ2-7; the D gene is possibly TRBD1 (5 bases). Between the trimmed V and J ends, which lost 3 bases and 6 bases, there was a span of 9 bases. The CDR3 runs 12 residues. CDR1 is SEHNR and CDR2 is FQNEAQ in the germline V gene (reference sequence). As DNA, the CDR3 is TGTGCCAGCAGCTTTCAGGGTTTCGAGCAGTACTTC. Translation: CASSFQGFEQYF.

The count of this clone is one. This chain links TRBV27 with TRBJ1-5, with 8 bases lining up with TRBD1. CDR3 size: 13 residues. Germline values: CDR1 MNHEY, CDR2 SMNVEV (reference sequence). V gave up 8 bases and J gave up 3 bases; unmatched junction bases: 3. Here the CDR3 DNA reads TGTGCCAGCGGACAGGGTCACAATCAGCCCCAGCATTTT. Translated: CASGQGHNQPQHF.

The chain combines TRBV11-2 with TRBJ2-7; D uncertain. V was shortened by 5 bases and J by 3 bases, with 11 bases between the two germline ends. This CDR3 has 13 residues. Germline-derived CDR1 and CDR2 are SGHAT and FQNNGV. DNA for the CDR3: TGTGCCAGCAGCCCGCCGAACCGCTACGAGCAGTACTTC. It translates to CASSPPNRYEQYF.

This chain links TRBV28 with TRBJ2-5, with D perhaps matching TRBD2 (6 bases). This CDR3 is 15 amino acids long. Trimming removed 3 bases at V and 2 bases at J, with 13 bases between. The germline gives CDR1 MDHEN, CDR2 SYDVKM. The CDR3 nucleotides are TGTGCCAGCAGTTTTCGGGGAGGAGGGCAAGAGACCCAGTACTTC. It codes for CASSFRGGGQETQYF.

The chain couples TRBV4-1 to TRBJ1-1; D uncertain. The CDR3 covers 15 residues. Trimming cost V 0 bases and J 1 base, with 9 bases left between them. CDR1 MGHRA and CDR2 YSYEKL come from the germline V gene. In nucleotides, the CDR3 is TGCGCCAGCAGCCAAGAGACAAGGACGAACACTGAAGCTTTCTTT. It yields the protein CASSQETRTNTEAFF.

V usage is TRBV25-1 and J usage is TRBJ1-5; possible D gene TRBD1, 5 bases. The V end lost 6 bases, the J end lost 3 bases, and 18 bases lay between the germline ends. The length of the CDR3 is 16 residues. In germline, CDR1 is MGHDK, CDR2 SYGVNS. The CDR3 coding sequence is TGTGCCAGCAGCTGGAGGACATCCCTTCCCAATCAGCCCCAGCATTTT. Amino acid sequence: CASSWRTSLPNQPQHF. Full variable domain (outside the CDR3, taken from reference TRBV25-1 and TRBJ1-5): EADIYQTPRYLVIGTGKKITLECSQTMGHDKMYWYQQDPGMELHLIHYSYGVNSTEKGDLSSESTVSRIRTEHFPLTLESARPSHTSQYLCASSWRTSLPNQPQHFGDGTRLSIL.

The chain is built from TRBV11-2 and TRBJ2-3; D not certain. The CDR3 runs 12 residues. Trimming removed 1 base from V and 4 bases from J, with 3 bases in between. Germline CDR1 is SGHAT and CDR2 is FQNNGV. The chain's CDR3 is CASSLAPDTQYF. The CDR3, as DNA: TGTGCCAGCAGCTTAGCCCCAGATACGCAGTATTTT.

The rearrangement joins TRBV10-1 to TRBJ2-2; TRBD1 aligns across 10 bases. The V gene end was trimmed by 4 bases and the J gene end by 5 bases; junction bases not matched to a gene: 4. Germline V gene sequence: CDR1 WNHNN, CDR2 SYGVQD (reference sequence). The length of the CDR3 is 15 residues. CDR3 in DNA: TGCGCCAGCAGTGTAGGGACAGGGGAAACCGGGGAGCTGTTTTTT. Residues: CASSVGTGETGELFF.